Listed below are T cell receptor beta chains from one sample, sequenced in a study of radiotherapy plus CTLA-4 blockade in lung cancer. This table comes from immunoSEQ multiplex PCR, and its TCRdb copy is limited to in-frame clones, with some not included. The table records 81,000 or so clones, about 79% of them present only once. Source: peripheral blood, taken from a patient treated with radiotherapy plus ipilimumab. These receptors all come from a human donor with non-small cell lung cancer whose response to radiotherapy plus ipilimumab could not be evaluated. Some clones in this sample may be carry-over from other donors' samples. The CDR3 runs from the conserved cysteine through the conserved F or W. Each record gives: D gene, clone size, J gene, V gene, CDR3 DNA, CDR3 protein. D genes are given only for firm matches. Clone size is shown for a subset of rows, as once, few, many or a class of expanded clone.

D gene: TRBD1; clone size: .; J gene: TRBJ2-5; V gene: TRBV30; CDR3 DNA: TGTGCCTGGAGTGTGATAAGACAGGGAGAGGGGACCCAGTACTTC; CDR3 protein: CAWSVIRQGEGTQYF
D gene: .; clone size: .; J gene: TRBJ1-1; V gene: TRBV9; CDR3 DNA: TGTGCCAGCAGCATAACCAGGAACACTGAAGCTTTCTTT; CDR3 protein: CASSITRNTEAFF
D gene: .; clone size: few; J gene: TRBJ1-2; V gene: TRBV7-3; CDR3 DNA: TGTGCCAGCAGCTTAACATCCACCAGGGTAGTTGGTGCCTATGGCTACACCTTC; CDR3 protein: CASSLTSTRVVGAYGYTF
D gene: .; clone size: .; J gene: TRBJ1-5; V gene: TRBV7-8; CDR3 DNA: TGTGCCAGCAGCTTGTCTCTGGGGGGGAATCAGCCCCAGCATTTT; CDR3 protein: CASSLSLGGNQPQHF
D gene: TRBD2; clone size: .; J gene: TRBJ2-3; V gene: TRBV10-3; CDR3 DNA: TGTGCCATCAGTGAGTCAAAAAGCGGGGGGGCCGTAAGGACAGATACGCAGTATTTT; CDR3 protein: CAISESKSGGAVRTDTQYF
D gene: .; clone size: .; J gene: TRBJ1-1; V gene: TRBV6-4; CDR3 DNA: TGTGCCAGCAGTGGGGACATTAAGGCTGAAGCTTTCTTT; CDR3 protein: CASSGDIKAEAFF
D gene: .; clone size: .; J gene: TRBJ1-1; V gene: TRBV15; CDR3 DNA: TGTGCCACCAGCCCCCACGAGGGCTGGACTGAAGCTTTCTTT; CDR3 protein: CATSPHEGWTEAFF
D gene: TRBD1; clone size: .; J gene: TRBJ1-4; V gene: TRBV5-1; CDR3 DNA: TGCGCCAGCAGCTTGGCGACAGGGGCTTTTAATGAAAAACTGTTTTTT; CDR3 protein: CASSLATGAFNEKLFF
D gene: TRBD1; clone size: .; J gene: TRBJ1-2; V gene: TRBV6-1; CDR3 DNA: TGTGCCAGCAGACCGGGACAGGGTCATGGCTACACCTTC; CDR3 protein: CASRPGQGHGYTF
D gene: .; clone size: .; J gene: TRBJ2-3; V gene: TRBV4-1; CDR3 DNA: TGCGCCAGCAGCCAAGAAGAACGCGGGGAGCGGAGGAGCACAGATACGCAGTATTTT; CDR3 protein: CASSQEERGERRSTDTQYF
D gene: .; clone size: .; J gene: TRBJ2-7; V gene: TRBV4-2; CDR3 DNA: TGTGCCAGCAGCCAATTAGACAGGTCCGGGCAGTACTTC; CDR3 protein: CASSQLDRSGQYF
D gene: TRBD2; clone size: .; J gene: TRBJ2-1; V gene: TRBV5-1; CDR3 DNA: TGCGCCAGCAGCTCAACTAGCGGGGGCTACAATGAGCAGTTCTTC; CDR3 protein: CASSSTSGGYNEQFF
D gene: TRBD1; clone size: .; J gene: TRBJ2-7; V gene: TRBV5-8; CDR3 DNA: TGTGCCAGCAGCTCCCCCGGGGGCAGGGGGCCGTACGAGCAGTACTTC; CDR3 protein: CASSSPGGRGPYEQYF
D gene: .; clone size: .; J gene: TRBJ2-5; V gene: TRBV5-4; CDR3 DNA: TGTGCCAGCAGCTTGCCAGGGAGGGAGACCCAGTACTTC; CDR3 protein: CASSLPGRETQYF
D gene: TRBD1; clone size: .; J gene: TRBJ1-1; V gene: TRBV4-3; CDR3 DNA: TGCGCCAGCAGCCCGGACAGGGCGAACACTGAAGCTTTCTTT; CDR3 protein: CASSPDRANTEAFF
D gene: TRBD1; clone size: .; J gene: TRBJ1-1; V gene: TRBV5-5; CDR3 DNA: TGTGCCAGCAGCCGTGACAGGGGCACTGAAGCTTTCTTT; CDR3 protein: CASSRDRGTEAFF
D gene: .; clone size: .; J gene: TRBJ2-4; V gene: TRBV29-1; CDR3 DNA: TGCAGCGTTGAAACTGTAGCCAAAAACATTCAGTACTTC; CDR3 protein: CSVETVAKNIQYF
D gene: TRBD1; clone size: .; J gene: TRBJ1-4; V gene: TRBV6-5; CDR3 DNA: TGTGCCAGCAGTACGGGGGACAGGGTGGTTGAAAAACTGTTTTTT; CDR3 protein: CASSTGDRVVEKLFF
D gene: .; clone size: once; J gene: TRBJ1-1; V gene: TRBV19; CDR3 DNA: TGTGCCAGTAGTATAGATCGGGAGGGTACGACCGTGAACACTGAAGCTTTCTTT; CDR3 protein: CASSIDREGTTVNTEAFF
D gene: TRBD1; clone size: .; J gene: TRBJ1-4; V gene: TRBV25-1; CDR3 DNA: TGTGCCAGCCGACAGGGAGGTGAAAAACTGTTTTTT; CDR3 protein: CASRQGGEKLFF
D gene: .; clone size: .; J gene: TRBJ1-1; V gene: TRBV2; CDR3 DNA: TGTGCCAGCCGACTCGGAGGGGCGAACACTGAAGCTTTCTTT; CDR3 protein: CASRLGGANTEAFF
D gene: .; clone size: .; J gene: TRBJ2-1; V gene: TRBV5-6; CDR3 DNA: TGTGCCAGCAGCCCTCCGAGCTCCTACAATGAGCAGTTCTTC; CDR3 protein: CASSPPSSYNEQFF
D gene: TRBD1; clone size: .; J gene: TRBJ1-6; V gene: TRBV27; CDR3 DNA: TGTGCCAGCAGTTTATGGACAGGGATAGAGTCACCCCTCCACTTT; CDR3 protein: CASSLWTGIESPLHF
D gene: .; clone size: .; J gene: TRBJ2-7; V gene: TRBV5-6; CDR3 DNA: TGTGCCAGCAGCTTCTGGGGCAACTACGAGCAGTACTTC; CDR3 protein: CASSFWGNYEQYF
D gene: .; clone size: .; J gene: TRBJ1-6; V gene: TRBV6-5; CDR3 DNA: TGTGCCAGCAGTGAGATCCTCGGGGGATCACCCCTCCACTTT; CDR3 protein: CASSEILGGSPLHF
D gene: .; clone size: few; J gene: TRBJ2-1; V gene: TRBV28; CDR3 DNA: TGTGCCAGCAGTTTAAACCCCAGGTACTCCTACAATGAGCAGTTCTTC; CDR3 protein: CASSLNPRYSYNEQFF
D gene: .; clone size: .; J gene: TRBJ2-6; V gene: TRBV5-8; CDR3 DNA: TGTGCCAGCAGCTTGGTCGGGTACTCTGGGGCCAACGTCCTGACTTTC; CDR3 protein: CASSLVGYSGANVLTF
D gene: .; clone size: .; J gene: TRBJ1-1; V gene: TRBV4-1; CDR3 DNA: TGCGCCAGCAGCCAAGGGGCGATGAACACTGAAGCTTTCTTT; CDR3 protein: CASSQGAMNTEAFF
D gene: .; clone size: few; J gene: TRBJ1-2; V gene: TRBV10-3; CDR3 DNA: TGTGCCATCAGTGAGTCGGGTAGACAGGCCTATGGCTACACCTTC; CDR3 protein: CAISESGRQAYGYTF
D gene: .; clone size: .; J gene: TRBJ2-7; V gene: TRBV18; CDR3 DNA: TGTGCCAGCTCAAAAGATGGTGGGCGCGAGCAGTACTTC; CDR3 protein: CASSKDGGREQYF
D gene: .; clone size: few; J gene: TRBJ1-2; V gene: TRBV28; CDR3 DNA: TGTGCCAGCCTTAAGGGGCCGAACTTCTACACCTTC; CDR3 protein: CASLKGPNFYTF
D gene: .; clone size: .; J gene: TRBJ1-1; V gene: TRBV18; CDR3 DNA: TGTGCCAGCTCACCATCGGGTGGCACTGAAGCTTTCTTT; CDR3 protein: CASSPSGGTEAFF
D gene: TRBD1; clone size: once; J gene: TRBJ1-2; V gene: TRBV14; CDR3 DNA: TGTGCCAGCAGCCCGCGGACAGGGGGTGGCTATGGCTACACCTTC; CDR3 protein: CASSPRTGGGYGYTF
D gene: TRBD1; clone size: .; J gene: TRBJ2-2; V gene: TRBV7-3; CDR3 DNA: TGTGCCAGCAGTCCTGACAGGGTTAACACCGGGGAGCTGTTTTTT; CDR3 protein: CASSPDRVNTGELFF
D gene: .; clone size: .; J gene: TRBJ2-7; V gene: TRBV6-1; CDR3 DNA: TGTGCCAGCAGTGCCCAGTTAAAGCAGTACTTC; CDR3 protein: CASSAQLKQYF
D gene: .; clone size: .; J gene: TRBJ1-2; V gene: TRBV6-1; CDR3 DNA: TGTGCCAGCAGTGAATCAGATTACTATGGCTACACCTTC; CDR3 protein: CASSESDYYGYTF
D gene: TRBD1; clone size: .; J gene: TRBJ2-7; V gene: TRBV29-1; CDR3 DNA: TGCAGCGTCCCCGGGACAGGGGTTGGCGAGCAGTACTTC; CDR3 protein: CSVPGTGVGEQYF
D gene: .; clone size: .; J gene: TRBJ1-3; V gene: TRBV15; CDR3 DNA: TGTGCCACCAGCAGAGCCGGGGGTCACAGCTCTGGAAACACCATATATTTT; CDR3 protein: CATSRAGGHSSGNTIYF
D gene: .; clone size: .; J gene: TRBJ1-6; V gene: TRBV11-2; CDR3 DNA: TGTGCCAGCAGCCTCCGGGGGAGGGGAGGTTCACCCCTCCACTTT; CDR3 protein: CASSLRGRGGSPLHF
D gene: .; clone size: .; J gene: TRBJ1-5; V gene: TRBV19; CDR3 DNA: TGTGCCAGTAGTAGTTCCGACAGTCAGCCCCAGCATTTT; CDR3 protein: CASSSSDSQPQHF
D gene: TRBD1; clone size: .; J gene: TRBJ1-1; V gene: TRBV7-9; CDR3 DNA: TGTGCCAGCAGCTTGGTGGGACAGGGCGATGAAGCTTTCTTT; CDR3 protein: CASSLVGQGDEAFF
D gene: TRBD1; clone size: few; J gene: TRBJ1-3; V gene: TRBV2; CDR3 DNA: TGTGCCAGCAGTGATCCCGACAGGGCTGGAAACACCATATATTTT; CDR3 protein: CASSDPDRAGNTIYF
D gene: TRBD1; clone size: .; J gene: TRBJ1-1; V gene: TRBV29-1; CDR3 DNA: TGCAGCGTAGTGGACAGGGGGGGGTCTGAAGCTTTCTTT; CDR3 protein: CSVVDRGGSEAFF
D gene: .; clone size: .; J gene: TRBJ1-6; V gene: TRBV7-6; CDR3 DNA: TGTGCCAGCAGCTTAGGCCGGGTAGTTTCTCCCCTCCACTTT; CDR3 protein: CASSLGRVVSPLHF
D gene: .; clone size: .; J gene: TRBJ1-2; V gene: TRBV6-5; CDR3 DNA: TGTGCCAGCAGTCCCGGTCATACCCCCGACTATGGCTACACCTTC; CDR3 protein: CASSPGHTPDYGYTF
D gene: TRBD2; clone size: .; J gene: TRBJ2-1; V gene: TRBV18; CDR3 DNA: TGTGCCAGCTCACCACCGGGAGGGATAACTTACAATGAGCAGTTCTTC; CDR3 protein: CASSPPGGITYNEQFF
D gene: TRBD1; clone size: .; J gene: TRBJ1-5; V gene: TRBV6-6; CDR3 DNA: TGTGCCAGCAGGGAACAGGGGGCCAGCAATCAGCCCCAGCATTTT; CDR3 protein: CASREQGASNQPQHF
D gene: TRBD1; clone size: few; J gene: TRBJ1-3; V gene: TRBV2; CDR3 DNA: TGTGCCAGCACCAGGGGGAACACCATATATTTT; CDR3 protein: CASTRGNTIYF
D gene: .; clone size: few; J gene: TRBJ1-5; V gene: TRBV6-5; CDR3 DNA: TGTGCCAGCAGAGAGGCCAATCAGCCCCAGCATTTT; CDR3 protein: CASREANQPQHF
D gene: .; clone size: .; J gene: TRBJ2-7; V gene: TRBV6-5; CDR3 DNA: TGTGCCAGCAGTCTCTGGGCAGCTTCCTACGAGCAGTACTTC; CDR3 protein: CASSLWAASYEQYF
D gene: TRBD1; clone size: .; J gene: TRBJ2-7; V gene: TRBV27; CDR3 DNA: TGTGCCAGCAGTTTATCAGACAGGGGGATAGTCTACGAGCAGTACTTC; CDR3 protein: CASSLSDRGIVYEQYF
D gene: TRBD1; clone size: .; J gene: TRBJ1-4; V gene: TRBV2; CDR3 DNA: TGTGCCAGCAGTGAAGTAGGGGGCGTCGGCAATGAAAAACTGTTTTTT; CDR3 protein: CASSEVGGVGNEKLFF